This T cell receptor (beta chain) appears in the sequencing data of a study of T cell responses to AZD1222 COVID-19 vaccine. Clones were read by immunoSEQ multiplex PCR, and TCRdb kept only the in-frame ones, dropping some. This sample has approximately 150,000 clones, with roughly 92% found just once. Notes on the study in general: Repertoires were collected only later (after the peak T cell response had occurred).

Of note for this clone: Its antigen is undetermined.

The clonotype comes from an adult in good health. The starting material was peripheral blood, obtained on day 0 of AZD1222 vaccination.

The CDR3 loop reads CAWRTPGTVYGYTF. Written as DNA, the CDR3 is TGTGCCTGGAGAACCCCCGGGACGGTCTATGGCTACACCTTC. J is TRBJ1-2 and V is TRBV30; D may be TRBD1 (5 bases). Germline lookup yields CDR1 GTSNPN and CDR2 SVGIG (reference sequence). Trimming took 3 bases from V and 4 from J, leaving 15 bases between them. The CDR3 extends over 14 amino acids. The complete variable domain, with remaining parts taken from reference TRBV30 and TRBJ1-2, reads SQTIHQWPATLVQPVGSPLSLECTVEGTSNPNLYWYRQAAGRGLQLLFYSVGIGQISSEVPQNLSASRPQDRQFILSSKKLLLSDSGFYLCAWRTPGTVYGYTFGSGTRLTVV.